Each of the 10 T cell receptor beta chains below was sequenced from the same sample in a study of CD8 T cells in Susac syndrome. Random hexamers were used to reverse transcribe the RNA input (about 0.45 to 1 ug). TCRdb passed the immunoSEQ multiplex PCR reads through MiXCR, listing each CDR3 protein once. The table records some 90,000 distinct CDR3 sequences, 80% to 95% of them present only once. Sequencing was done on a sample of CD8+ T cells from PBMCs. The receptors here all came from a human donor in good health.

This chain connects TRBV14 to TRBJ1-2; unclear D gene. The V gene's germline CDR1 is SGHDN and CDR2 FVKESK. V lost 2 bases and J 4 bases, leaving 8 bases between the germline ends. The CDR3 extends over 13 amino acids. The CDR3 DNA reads TGTGCCAGCAGCCAACCGGGTACCTATGGCTACACCTTC. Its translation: CASSQPGTYGYTF.

CDR3 sequence reads: CASSILATGELFF. The CDR3 DNA reads TGTGCCAGTAGTATCCTTGCGACCGGGGAGCTGTTTTTT. The rearrangement joins TRBV19 to TRBJ2-2; D gene uncertain. Trimming stripped 3 bases from V and 5 bases from J, with 7 bases between. The CDR3 has 13 amino acids. CDR1 is LNHDA, CDR2 SQIVND, per germline (reference sequence). The full variable domain, rest sourced from reference TRBV19 and TRBJ2-2, is DGGITQSPKYLFRKEGQNVTLSCEQNLNHDAMYWYRQDPGQGLRLIYYSQIVNDFQKGDIAEGYSVSREKKESFPLTVTSAQKNPTAFYLCASSILATGELFFGEGSRLTVL.

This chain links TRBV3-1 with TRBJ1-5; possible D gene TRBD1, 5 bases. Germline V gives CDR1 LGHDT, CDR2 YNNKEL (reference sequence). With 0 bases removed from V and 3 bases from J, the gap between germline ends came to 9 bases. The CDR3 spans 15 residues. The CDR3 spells CASSQDLQDNQPQHF. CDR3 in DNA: TGTGCCAGCAGCCAAGATCTACAGGACAATCAGCCCCAGCATTTT.

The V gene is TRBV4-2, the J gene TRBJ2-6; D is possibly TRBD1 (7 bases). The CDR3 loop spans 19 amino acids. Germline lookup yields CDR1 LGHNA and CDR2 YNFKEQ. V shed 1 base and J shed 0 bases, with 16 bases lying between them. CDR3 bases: TGTGCCAGCAGCCAAGTTCAGGGGGGCTACATCTCTGGGGCCAACGTCCTGACTTTC. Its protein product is CASSQVQGGYISGANVLTF.

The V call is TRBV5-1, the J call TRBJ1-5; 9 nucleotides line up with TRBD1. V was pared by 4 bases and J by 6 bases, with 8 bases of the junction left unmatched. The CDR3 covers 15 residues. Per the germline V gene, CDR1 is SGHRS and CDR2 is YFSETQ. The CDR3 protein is CASSAGQGLGQPQHF. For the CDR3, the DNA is TGCGCCAGCAGCGCGGGACAGGGTTTGGGTCAGCCCCAGCATTTT.

The CDR3 coding sequence is TGTGCCAGCAGTTACTCATATGGGGATTCCTACAATGAGCAGTTCTTC. It yields the protein CASSYSYGDSYNEQFF. This chain links TRBV6-5 with TRBJ2-1, with D hard to call. With 0 bases removed from V and 1 base from J, the gap between germline ends came to 10 bases. The CDR3 consists of 16 residues. Germline CDR1 reads MNHEY; CDR2 reads SVGAGI.

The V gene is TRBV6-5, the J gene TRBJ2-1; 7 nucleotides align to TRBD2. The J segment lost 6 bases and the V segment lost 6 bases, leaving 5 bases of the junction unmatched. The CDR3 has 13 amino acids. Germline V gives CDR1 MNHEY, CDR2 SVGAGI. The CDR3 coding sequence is TGTGCCAGCAGACCGGGAGGACCCAATGAGCAGTTCTTC. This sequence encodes CASRPGGPNEQFF.

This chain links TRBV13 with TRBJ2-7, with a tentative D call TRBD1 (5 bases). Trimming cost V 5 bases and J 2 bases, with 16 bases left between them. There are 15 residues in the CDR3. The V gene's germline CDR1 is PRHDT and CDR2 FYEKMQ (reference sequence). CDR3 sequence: CASSPRAGPTYEQYF. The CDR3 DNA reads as TGTGCCAGCAGCCCCAGGGCAGGCCCTACCTACGAGCAGTACTTC. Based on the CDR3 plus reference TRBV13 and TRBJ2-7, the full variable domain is AAGVIQSPRHLIKEKRETATLKCYPIPRHDTVYWYQQGPGQDPQFLISFYEKMQSDKGSIPDRFSAQQFSDYHSELNMSSLELGDSALYFCASSPRAGPTYEQYFGPGTRLTVT.

In nucleotides, the CDR3 is TGTGCCAGCAGCTTGGCACAGGGGGGATATGGCTACACCTTC. This gives the protein CASSLAQGGYGYTF. The rearrangement uses TRBV7-8 and TRBJ1-2, with TRBD1 matching 8 bases. Per the germline V gene, CDR1 is SGHVS and CDR2 is FQNEAQ. Trimming cost V 3 bases and J 5 bases; bases outside gene matches: 5. This CDR3 is built from 14 residues.

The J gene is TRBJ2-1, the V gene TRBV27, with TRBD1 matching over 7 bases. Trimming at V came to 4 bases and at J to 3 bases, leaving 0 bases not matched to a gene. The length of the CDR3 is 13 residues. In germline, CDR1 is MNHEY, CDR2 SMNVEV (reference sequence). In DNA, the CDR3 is TGTGCCAGCAGTTGGGACAGCTACAATGAGCAGTTCTTC. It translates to CASSWDSYNEQFF.